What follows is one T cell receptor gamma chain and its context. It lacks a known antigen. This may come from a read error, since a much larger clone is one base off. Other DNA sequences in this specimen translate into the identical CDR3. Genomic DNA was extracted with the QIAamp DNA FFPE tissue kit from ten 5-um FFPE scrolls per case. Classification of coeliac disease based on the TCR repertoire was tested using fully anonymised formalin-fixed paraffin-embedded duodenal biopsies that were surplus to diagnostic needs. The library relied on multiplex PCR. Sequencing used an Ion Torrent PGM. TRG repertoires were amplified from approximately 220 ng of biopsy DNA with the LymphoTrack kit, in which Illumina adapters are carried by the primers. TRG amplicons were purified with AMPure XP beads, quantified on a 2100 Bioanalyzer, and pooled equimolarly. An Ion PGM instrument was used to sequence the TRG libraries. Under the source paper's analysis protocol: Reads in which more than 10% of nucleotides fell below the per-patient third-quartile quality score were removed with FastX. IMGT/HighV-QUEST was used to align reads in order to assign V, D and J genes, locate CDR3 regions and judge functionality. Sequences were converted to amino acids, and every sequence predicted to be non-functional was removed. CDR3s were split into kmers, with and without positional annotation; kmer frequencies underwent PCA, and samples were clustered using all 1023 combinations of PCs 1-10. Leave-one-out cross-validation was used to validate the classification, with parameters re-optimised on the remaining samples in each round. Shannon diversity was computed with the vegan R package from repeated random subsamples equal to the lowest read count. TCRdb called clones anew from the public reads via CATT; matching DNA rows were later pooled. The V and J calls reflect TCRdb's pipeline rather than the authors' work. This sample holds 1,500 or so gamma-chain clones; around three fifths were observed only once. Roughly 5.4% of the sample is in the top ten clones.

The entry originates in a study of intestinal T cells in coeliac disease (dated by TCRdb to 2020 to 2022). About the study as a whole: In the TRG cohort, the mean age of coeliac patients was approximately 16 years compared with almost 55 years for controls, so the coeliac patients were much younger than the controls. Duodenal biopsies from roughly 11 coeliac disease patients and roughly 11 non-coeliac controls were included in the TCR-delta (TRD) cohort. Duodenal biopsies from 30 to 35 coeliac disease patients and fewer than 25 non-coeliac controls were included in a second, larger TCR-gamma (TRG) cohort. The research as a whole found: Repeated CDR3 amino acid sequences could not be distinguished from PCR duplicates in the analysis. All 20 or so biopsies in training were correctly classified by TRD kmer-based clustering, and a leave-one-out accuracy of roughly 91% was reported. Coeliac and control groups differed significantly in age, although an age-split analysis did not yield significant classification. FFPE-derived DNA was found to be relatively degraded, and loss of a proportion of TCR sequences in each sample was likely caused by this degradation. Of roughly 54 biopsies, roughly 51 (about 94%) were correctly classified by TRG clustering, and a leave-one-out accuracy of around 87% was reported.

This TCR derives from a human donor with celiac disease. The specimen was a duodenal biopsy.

DNA sequence: TGTGCCTGCTGGATTAGTCCAAATTATTATAAGAAACTCTTC. This is translated as CACWISPNYYKKLF. The chain joins TRGV11 to TRGJ1 or TRGJ2. TRGV11 is an open reading frame whose function is uncertain. From the cysteine up to the phenylalanine, the CDR3 has a length of 14 residues. The kept DNA is CDR3 alone, 42 bases in frame from the first base.